Listed below are T cell receptor beta chains from one sample, sequenced in a study of cytomegalovirus exposure and HLA in healthy donors. Using immunoSEQ multiplex PCR, the repertoire was profiled, and TCRdb retains in-frame clones only, with some absent. Here the sample spans roughly 180,000 clones, around four fifths being singletons. Input material: PBMCs. The receptors come from a man aged 25 to 45 in good health and CMV-seronegative. The CDR3 runs from the conserved cysteine through the conserved F or W. D genes are given only for firm matches.

v_gene,d_gene,j_gene,CDR3aa
TRBV11-3,TRBD1,TRBJ2-7,CASSVDRALYEQYF
TRBV29-1,.,TRBJ1-1,CSVEWGGLGTFF
TRBV10-3,TRBD1,TRBJ2-2,CATLTGGTNTGELFF
TRBV4-3,.,TRBJ1-5,CASSQDWGSYQPQHF
TRBV5-1,.,TRBJ2-1,CASSLTSRQNDEQFF
TRBV18,TRBD1,TRBJ1-2,CASSPGQGYGYTF
TRBV6-5,TRBD1,TRBJ1-5,CASSQSRGNNQPQHF
TRBV6-5,.,TRBJ2-3,CASSPRTDTQYF
TRBV5-1,TRBD2,TRBJ2-2,CASSLLFGAGELTGELFF
TRBV30,.,TRBJ2-7,CAWSRGGDSYEQYF
TRBV4-1,.,.,CASSQVPRDYEQYF
TRBV29-1,TRBD2,TRBJ2-3,CSVGLAKDTQYF